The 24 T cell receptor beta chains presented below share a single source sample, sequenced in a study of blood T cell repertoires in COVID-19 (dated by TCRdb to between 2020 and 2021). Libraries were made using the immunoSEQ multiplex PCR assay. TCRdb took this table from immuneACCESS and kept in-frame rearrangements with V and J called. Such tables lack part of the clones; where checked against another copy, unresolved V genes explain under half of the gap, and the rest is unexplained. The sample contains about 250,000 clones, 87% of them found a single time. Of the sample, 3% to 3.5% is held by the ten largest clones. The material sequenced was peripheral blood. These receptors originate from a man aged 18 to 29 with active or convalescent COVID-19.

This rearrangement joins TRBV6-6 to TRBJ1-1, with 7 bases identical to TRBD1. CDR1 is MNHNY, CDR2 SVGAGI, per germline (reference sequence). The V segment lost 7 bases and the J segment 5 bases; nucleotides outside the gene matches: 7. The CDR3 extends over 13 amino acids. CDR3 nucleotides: TGTGCCAGCACCCCGACAGGGCGGACTGAAGCTTTCTTT. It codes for CASTPTGRTEAFF.

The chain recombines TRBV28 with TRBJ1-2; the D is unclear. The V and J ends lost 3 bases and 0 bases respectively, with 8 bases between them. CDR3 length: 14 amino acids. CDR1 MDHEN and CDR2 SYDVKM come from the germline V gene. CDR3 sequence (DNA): TGTGCCAGCAGTTTGGGAGGGACTAACTATGGCTACACCTTC. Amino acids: CASSLGGTNYGYTF.

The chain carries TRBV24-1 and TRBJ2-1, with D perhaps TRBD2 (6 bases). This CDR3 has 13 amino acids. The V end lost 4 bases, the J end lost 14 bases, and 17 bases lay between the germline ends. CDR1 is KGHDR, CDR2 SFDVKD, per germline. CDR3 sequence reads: CATSEGPGVEEFF. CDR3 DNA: TGTGCCACCAGTGAAGGCCCGGGGGTGGAGGAGTTCTTC.

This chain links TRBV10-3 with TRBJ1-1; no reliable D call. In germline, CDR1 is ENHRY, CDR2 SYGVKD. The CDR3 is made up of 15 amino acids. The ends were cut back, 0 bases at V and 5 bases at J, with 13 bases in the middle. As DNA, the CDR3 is TGTGCCATCAGTGAGTCGAAATACGGAGGGACTGAAGCTTTCTTT. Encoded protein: CAISESKYGGTEAFF.

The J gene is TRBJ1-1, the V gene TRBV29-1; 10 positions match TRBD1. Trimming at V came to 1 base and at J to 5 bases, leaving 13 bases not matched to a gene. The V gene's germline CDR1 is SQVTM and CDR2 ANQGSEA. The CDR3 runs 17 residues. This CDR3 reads CSVEGADRGRGSTEAFF. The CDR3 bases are TGCAGCGTTGAAGGGGCCGACAGGGGGCGCGGCTCTACTGAAGCTTTCTTT.

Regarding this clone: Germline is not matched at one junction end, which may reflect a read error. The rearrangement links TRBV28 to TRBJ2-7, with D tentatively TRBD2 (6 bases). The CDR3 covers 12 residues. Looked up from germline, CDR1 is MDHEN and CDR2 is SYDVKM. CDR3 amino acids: CASSLGGPPLHF. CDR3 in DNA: TGTGCCAGCAGTTTGGGAGGTCCCCCCCTGCACTTC.

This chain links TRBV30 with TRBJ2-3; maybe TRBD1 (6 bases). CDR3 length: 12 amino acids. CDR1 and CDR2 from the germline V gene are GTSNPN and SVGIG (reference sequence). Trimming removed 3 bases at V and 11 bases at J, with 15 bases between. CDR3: CAWSPSRGLQYF. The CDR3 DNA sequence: TGTGCCTGGAGCCCCTCTAGGGGGTTGCAGTATTTT.

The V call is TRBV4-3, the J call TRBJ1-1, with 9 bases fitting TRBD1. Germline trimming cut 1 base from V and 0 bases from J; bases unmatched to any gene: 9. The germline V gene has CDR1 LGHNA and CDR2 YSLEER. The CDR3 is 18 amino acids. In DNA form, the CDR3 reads TGCGCCAGCAGCCAAGGAGTGGGACAGGGCCTTTTGAACACTGAAGCTTTCTTT. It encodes CASSQGVGQGLLNTEAFF.

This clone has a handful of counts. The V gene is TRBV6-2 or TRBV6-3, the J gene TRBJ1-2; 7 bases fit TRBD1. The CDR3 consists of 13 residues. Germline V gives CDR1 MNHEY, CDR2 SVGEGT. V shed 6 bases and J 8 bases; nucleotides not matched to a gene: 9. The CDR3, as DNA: TGTGCCAGCAGCCTCGACAGGGTCGGAGGCTACACCTTC. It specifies CASSLDRVGGYTF.

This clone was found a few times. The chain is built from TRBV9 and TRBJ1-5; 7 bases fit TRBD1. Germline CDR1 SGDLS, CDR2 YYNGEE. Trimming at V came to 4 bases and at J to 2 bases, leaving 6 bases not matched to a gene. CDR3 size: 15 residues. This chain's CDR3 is CASSFTGDGNQPQHF. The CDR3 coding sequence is TGTGCCAGCAGCTTTACAGGGGACGGCAATCAGCCCCAGCATTTT.

The CDR3: CASSLAQGSTEAFF. The CDR3 bases are TGCGCCAGCAGCTTGGCGCAGGGAAGCACTGAAGCTTTCTTT. This chain uses TRBV5-1 with TRBJ1-1; a weak D match, TRBD1 (5 bases). Deletions cut 0 bases from V and 4 bases from J, with 10 bases between. Germline V CDR1 and CDR2: SGHRS, YFSETQ. CDR3 length: 14 amino acids.

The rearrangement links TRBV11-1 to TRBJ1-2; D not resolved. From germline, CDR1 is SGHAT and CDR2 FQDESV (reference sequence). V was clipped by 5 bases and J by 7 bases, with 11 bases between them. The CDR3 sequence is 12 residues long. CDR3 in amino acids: CASSPGLGGYTF. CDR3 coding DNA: TGTGCCAGCAGCCCAGGTTTGGGTGGCTACACCTTC.

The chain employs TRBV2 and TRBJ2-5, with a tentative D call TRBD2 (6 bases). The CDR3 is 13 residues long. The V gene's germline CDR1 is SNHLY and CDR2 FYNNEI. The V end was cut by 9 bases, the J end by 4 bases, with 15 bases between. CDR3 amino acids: CARRASVGETQYF. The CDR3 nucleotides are TGTGCCAGACGAGCTAGCGTAGGAGAGACCCAGTACTTC.

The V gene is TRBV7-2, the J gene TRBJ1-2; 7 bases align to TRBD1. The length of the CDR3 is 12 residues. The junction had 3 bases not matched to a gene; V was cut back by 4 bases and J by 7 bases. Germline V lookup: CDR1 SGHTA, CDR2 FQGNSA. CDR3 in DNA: TGTGCCAGCAGCTACTACAGGGGTGGCTACACCTTC. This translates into CASSYYRGGYTF.

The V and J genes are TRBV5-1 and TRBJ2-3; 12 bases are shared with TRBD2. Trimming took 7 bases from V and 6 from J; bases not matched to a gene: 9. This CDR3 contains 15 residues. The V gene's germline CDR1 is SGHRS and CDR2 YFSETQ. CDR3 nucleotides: TGCGCCAGCCTGCTAGCGGGGGGGTCTCGGGATACGCAGTATTTT. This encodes CASLLAGGSRDTQYF.

The chain's CDR3 is CSVVYGGGTYNEQFF. The CDR3 region has the DNA TGCAGCGTTGTGTATGGCGGGGGTACCTACAATGAGCAGTTCTTC. V gene TRBV29-1 combines with J gene TRBJ2-1; 7 bases map to TRBD2. Trimming took 4 bases from V and 2 from J; bases not matched to a gene: 8. The CDR3 has 15 amino acids. Germline lookup yields CDR1 SQVTM and CDR2 ANQGSEA.

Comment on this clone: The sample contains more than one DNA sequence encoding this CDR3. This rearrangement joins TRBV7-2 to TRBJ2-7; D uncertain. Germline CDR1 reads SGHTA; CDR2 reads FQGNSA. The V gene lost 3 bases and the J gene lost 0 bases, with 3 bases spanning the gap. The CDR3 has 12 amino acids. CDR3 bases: TGTGCCAGCAGCTTGAGCTCCTACGAGCAGTACTTC. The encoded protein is CASSLSSYEQYF.

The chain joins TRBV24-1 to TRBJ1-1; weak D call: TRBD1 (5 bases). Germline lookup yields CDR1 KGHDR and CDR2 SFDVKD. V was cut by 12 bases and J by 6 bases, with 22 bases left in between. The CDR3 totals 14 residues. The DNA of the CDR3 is TGTGCCCCCCGGAGGGGCGGGGATGGCCCTGAAGCTTTCTTT. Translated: CAPRRGGDGPEAFF.

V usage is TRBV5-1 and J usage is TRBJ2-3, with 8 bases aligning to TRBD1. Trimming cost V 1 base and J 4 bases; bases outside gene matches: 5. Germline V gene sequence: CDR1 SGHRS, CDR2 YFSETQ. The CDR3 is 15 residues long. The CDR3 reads CASSLRTGRADTQYF. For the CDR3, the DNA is TGCGCCAGCAGCTTGAGGACAGGGAGAGCAGATACGCAGTATTTT. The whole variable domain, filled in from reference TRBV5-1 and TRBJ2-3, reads KAGVTQTPRYLIKTRGQQVTLSCSPISGHRSVSWYQQTPGQGLQFLFEYFSETQRNKGNFPGRFSGRQFSNSRSEMNVSTLELGDSALYLCASSLRTGRADTQYFGPGTRLTVL.

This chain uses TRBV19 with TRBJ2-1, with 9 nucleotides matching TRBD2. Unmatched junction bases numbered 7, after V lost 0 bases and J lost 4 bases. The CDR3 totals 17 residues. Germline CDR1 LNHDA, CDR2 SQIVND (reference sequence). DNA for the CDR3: TGTGCCAGTAGTATAGACAATCTAGCGGGACCTTACAATGAGCAGTTCTTC. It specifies CASSIDNLAGPYNEQFF.

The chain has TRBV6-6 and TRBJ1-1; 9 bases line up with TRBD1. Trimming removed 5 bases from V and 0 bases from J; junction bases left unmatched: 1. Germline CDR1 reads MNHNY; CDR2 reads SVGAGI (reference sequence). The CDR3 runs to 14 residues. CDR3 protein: CASSRDRVNTEAFF. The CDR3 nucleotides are TGTGCCAGCAGTAGGGACAGGGTGAACACTGAAGCTTTCTTT.

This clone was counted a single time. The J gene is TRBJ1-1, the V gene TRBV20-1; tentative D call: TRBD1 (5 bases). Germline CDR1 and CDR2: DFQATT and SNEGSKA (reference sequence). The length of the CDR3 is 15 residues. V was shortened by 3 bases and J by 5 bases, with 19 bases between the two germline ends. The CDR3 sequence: CSASFQRGGWTEAFF. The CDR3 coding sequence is TGCAGTGCTAGTTTTCAAAGGGGAGGTTGGACTGAAGCTTTCTTT.

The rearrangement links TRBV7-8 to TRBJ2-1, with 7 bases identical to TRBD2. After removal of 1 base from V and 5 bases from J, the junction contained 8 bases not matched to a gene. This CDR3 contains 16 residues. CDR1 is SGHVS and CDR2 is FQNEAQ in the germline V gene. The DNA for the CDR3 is TGTGCCAGCAGCTTAGTGTGGGACTACCAGGACAATGAGCAGTTCTTC. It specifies CASSLVWDYQDNEQFF.

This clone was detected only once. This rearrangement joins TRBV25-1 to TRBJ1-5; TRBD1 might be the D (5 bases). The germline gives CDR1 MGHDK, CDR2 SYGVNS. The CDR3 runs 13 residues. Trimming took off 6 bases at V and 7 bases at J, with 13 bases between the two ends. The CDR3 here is CASSGQGVQPQHF. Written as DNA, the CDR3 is TGTGCCAGCAGCGGCCAGGGTGTCCAGCCCCAGCATTTT. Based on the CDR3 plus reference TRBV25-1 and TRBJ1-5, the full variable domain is EADIYQTPRYLVIGTGKKITLECSQTMGHDKMYWYQQDPGMELHLIHYSYGVNSTEKGDLSSESTVSRIRTEHFPLTLESARPSHTSQYLCASSGQGVQPQHFGDGTRLSIL.